This T cell receptor (beta chain) was sequenced during a study of human T cells and chemical hapten exposure. This clonotype was found a few times. The V and J ends lost 4 bases and 1 base, in that order; junction bases with no gene match: 8. Germline CDR1 SGHDN, CDR2 FVKESK. CDR3 length: 16 residues. The time point here: patch test 1, 2 weeks after DPC sensitization. Described treatment: therapeutic diphenylcyclopropenone sensitization with weekly scalp DPC. Total RNA came from unfractionated whole blood. TCRdb re-analysed the RACE reads in MiXCR, keeping a single row per CDR3 protein. The sample lists 95,000 to 150,000 distinct CDR3 sequences; roughly 13% were seen once.

The starting material was whole blood, obtained in connection with sensitization to the hapten diphenylcyclopropenone (DPC). The TCR was taken from a young man with alopecia areata. Some clones in this sample may be carry-over from other donors' samples. The chain carries TRBV14 and TRBJ1-1; 8 bases fit TRBD1. This chain's CDR3 is CASSRQRTGRNTEAFF. In DNA, the CDR3 is TGTGCCAGCAGCCGACAAAGGACAGGGAGGAACACTGAAGCTTTCTTT.